This TCR beta chain was documented in a study of beta chain features in type 1 diabetes. The study, taken as a whole, reports: Moderately but significantly shorter TCRB CDR3s were found in Type 1 diabetes patients in all four CD4+ subsets.

Trimming stripped 8 bases from V and 2 bases from J, with 16 bases between. The V gene's germline CDR1 is MRHNA and CDR2 SNTAGT. The CDR3 loop spans 14 amino acids. Comment on this clone: Its matching antigen is unknown.

A single heparinised blood sample, averaging around 0.11 L, was obtained per donor. Sequenced material consisted of expressed TCRB transcripts (all of the isolated RNA was reverse transcribed). The data were produced by immunoSEQ multiplex PCR, yet TCRdb's version contains in-frame clones alone and is incomplete. Among 110,000 or so clones listed, approximately 37% were seen once. The sequence derives from a woman aged 18-29 years in good health. Specimen: stem cell memory CD4+ T cells from blood. J is TRBJ2-7 and V is TRBV6-4, with a weak D call TRBD1 (6 bases). This chain's CDR3 is CASGPGTPPYEQYF. DNA for the CDR3: TGTGCCAGCGGACCCGGGACACCTCCCTACGAGCAGTACTTC.